These T cell receptor beta chains were read from a single sample in a study of Graves' ophthalmopathy and Graves' hyperthyroidism. MiXCR was run by TCRdb on the multiplex PCR reads, yielding one entry per CDR3 protein. The data show approximately 640,000 distinct CDR3 sequences, with about 41% seen just once and around 3% held by the top ten. The sequenced sample was peripheral blood. Every receptor here comes from an adult man with Graves' ophthalmopathy. CDR3s include the opening cysteine and the closing phenylalanine or tryptophan. Each record gives: clone size, D gene, V gene, J gene, CDR3 DNA, CDR3 protein. D genes are given only for firm matches. Clone size, where shown, is once, few, many, or a class for clones that have expanded.

NA	NA	TRBV20-1	TRBJ2-5	TGCAGTGCTAGAACCACCCGCGGGGCCCAGTACTTC	CSARTTRGAQYF
NA	TRBD1	TRBV30	TRBJ1-1	TGTGCCTGGAGTGGTCCCGGGACAGTGGGAAGGACTGAAGCTTTCTTT	CAWSGPGTVGRTEAFF
many	NA	TRBV10-3	TRBJ1-1	TGTGCCATCAGTGTCGTTCCGAACACTGAAGCTTTCTTT	CAISVVPNTEAFF
NA	TRBD1	TRBV5-4	TRBJ1-1	TGTGCCAGCAGCCAGACAGGGGGACGGACTGAAGCTTTCTTT	CASSQTGGRTEAFF
NA	NA	TRBV7-9	TRBJ2-2	TGTGCCAGCAGTTTCTTCGGGGCTCCCGGGGAGCTGTTTTTT	CASSFFGAPGELFF
few	NA	TRBV2	TRBJ2-5	TGTGCCAGCAGTTTGACAGGTTACCGACGCAAAACCAAAGAGACCCAGTACTTC	CASSLTGYRRKTKETQYF
NA	NA	TRBV7-2	TRBJ1-2	TGTGCCAGCAGCTTAGTTTACGGACATTCTGGAGGCTACACCTTC	CASSLVYGHSGGYTF
many	NA	TRBV14	TRBJ1-1	TGTGCCAGCAGCCAAGATCACAGGGCTGAAGCTTTCTTT	CASSQDHRAEAFF
NA	NA	TRBV15	TRBJ1-2	TGTGCCACCAGCAGCGCCGACAGCTGTGGCTACACCTTC	CATSSADSCGYTF
many	NA	TRBV7-9	TRBJ2-5	TGTGCCAGCAGCTTTGGGCATCTACAAGAGACCCAGTACTTC	CASSFGHLQETQYF